This record concerns one T cell receptor beta chain sequence. The data originate from a study of cytomegalovirus exposure and HLA in healthy donors. V gave up 0 bases and J gave up 4 bases; unmatched junction bases: 4. Germline CDR1 and CDR2: SNHLY and FYNNEI. The CDR3 is made up of 17 amino acids. Researchers ran the PCR with 60 Vbeta and 13 Jbeta primers. TCRdb keeps only in-frame clones here, not all; method: immunoSEQ multiplex PCR. The repertoire holds approximately 190,000 clones, about 89% seen once, with over 1% in the top ten. The specimen was PBMCs. The rearrangement joins TRBV2 to TRBJ2-2; 11 nucleotides agree with TRBD2. This receptor was obtained from a man younger than 40 in good health and CMV-seronegative. The CDR3 nucleotides read TGTGCCAGCAGTGAAGCCGTAGCGGGGGGGCTCACCGGGGAGCTGTTTTTT. Protein: CASSEAVAGGLTGELFF.